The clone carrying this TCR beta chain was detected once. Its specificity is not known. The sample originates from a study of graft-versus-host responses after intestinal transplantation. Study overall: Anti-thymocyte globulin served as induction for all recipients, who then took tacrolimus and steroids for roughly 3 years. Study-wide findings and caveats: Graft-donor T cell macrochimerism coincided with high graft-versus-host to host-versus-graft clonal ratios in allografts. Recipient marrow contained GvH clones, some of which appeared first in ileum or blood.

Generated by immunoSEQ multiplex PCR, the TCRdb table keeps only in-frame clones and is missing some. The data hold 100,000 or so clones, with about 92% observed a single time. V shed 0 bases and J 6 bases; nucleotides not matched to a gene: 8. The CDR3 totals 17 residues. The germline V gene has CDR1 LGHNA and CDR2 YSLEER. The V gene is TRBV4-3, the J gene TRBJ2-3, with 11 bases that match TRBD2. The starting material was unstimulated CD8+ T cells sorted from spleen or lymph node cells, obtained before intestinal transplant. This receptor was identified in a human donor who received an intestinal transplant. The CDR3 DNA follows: TGCGCCAGCAGCCAAGATGCTAGCGGGGGGTTGGCGGATACGCAGTATTTT. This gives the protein CASSQDASGGLADTQYF.